This entry describes one TCR beta chain. Its antigen is still unknown. The data were taken from a study of CXCR3-negative and CXCR3-positive naive CD8 T cells. Phenotypically, naive CD8+ T cells corresponded to CD45RO-CCR7+CD27+CD95-. 5' RACE that incorporated UMI labels was used to prepare the TRB cDNA libraries. With the 5' RACE reads reprocessed, TCRdb shows one record per CDR3 protein and no DNA. Its listing shows around 84,000 distinct CDR3 sequences. CDR3 length equals 14 residues. Germline V lookup: CDR1 LNHNV, CDR2 YYDKDF (reference sequence). Study-wide results and caveats: Relative to CXCR3-negative naive cells, CXCR3-positive naive cells had more hydrophobic TRB CDR3s.

V usage is TRBV15 and J usage is TRBJ1-5. The origin of this receptor is a human donor in good health. Some clones in this sample may be carry-over from other donors' samples. The sequencing sample was made of naive CXCR3+ CD8+ T cells from blood. Subset reported: CD45RO-CCR7+CD27+CD95- naive CD8+ T cells expressing CXCR3 (TNR3+). CDR3 loop: CATSRDLDFKPQHF.